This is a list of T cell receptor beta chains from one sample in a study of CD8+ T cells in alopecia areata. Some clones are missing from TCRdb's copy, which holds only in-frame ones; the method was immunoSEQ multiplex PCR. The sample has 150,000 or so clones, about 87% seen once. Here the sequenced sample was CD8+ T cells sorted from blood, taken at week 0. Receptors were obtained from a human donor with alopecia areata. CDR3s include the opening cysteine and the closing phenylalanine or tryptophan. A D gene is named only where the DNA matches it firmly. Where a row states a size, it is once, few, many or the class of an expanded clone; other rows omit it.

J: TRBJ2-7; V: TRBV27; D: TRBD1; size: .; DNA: TGTGCCAGCAGTGCCTCGGGACAGACCCTTTCCTACGAGCAGTACTTC; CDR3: CASSASGQTLSYEQYF
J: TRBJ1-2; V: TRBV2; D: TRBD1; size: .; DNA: TGTGCCAGCAGCGGGACAGGTCCTAACTATGGCTACACCTTC; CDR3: CASSGTGPNYGYTF
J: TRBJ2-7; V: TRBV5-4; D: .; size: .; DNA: TGTGCCAGCACTCCAACCTGGGGGAACTACGAGCAGTACTTC; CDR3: CASTPTWGNYEQYF
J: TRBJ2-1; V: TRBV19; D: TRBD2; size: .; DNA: TGTGCCAGTAGTATAGATGTCACTAGCGGGGGTCGCTACAATGAGCAGTTCTTC; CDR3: CASSIDVTSGGRYNEQFF
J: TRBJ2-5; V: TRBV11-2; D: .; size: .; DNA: TGTGCCAGCAGCTTTACAGGGTCAGCAGAGACCCAGTACTTC; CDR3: CASSFTGSAETQYF
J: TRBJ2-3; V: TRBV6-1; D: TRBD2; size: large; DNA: TGTGCCAGCAGTGAATGGGAGGGGACTCGGTACACAGATACGCAGTATTTT; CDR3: CASSEWEGTRYTDTQYF
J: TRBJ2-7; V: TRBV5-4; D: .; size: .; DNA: TGTGCCAGCAGCTTGGAGGCGGGCTCCTACGAGCAGTACTTC; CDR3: CASSLEAGSYEQYF
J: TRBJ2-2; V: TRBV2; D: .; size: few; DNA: TGTGCCAGCAGTGAAGCGCTTCCGCCCACCGGGGAGCTGTTTTTT; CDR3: CASSEALPPTGELFF
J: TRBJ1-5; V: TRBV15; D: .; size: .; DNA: TGTGCCACCAGCAGAGTAACGGGCACTGGGGCAGGGCGTTATAGCAATCAGCCCCAGCATTTT; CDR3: CATSRVTGTGAGRYSNQPQHF
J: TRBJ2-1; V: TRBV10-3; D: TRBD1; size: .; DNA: TGTGCCATCAGGGGGACAGAAATAGACTCCTACAATGAGCAGTTCTTC; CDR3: CAIRGTEIDSYNEQFF